These T cell receptor beta chains were read from a single sample in a study of blood T cell repertoires in COVID-19. Method: immunoSEQ multiplex PCR; TCRdb's copy keeps in-frame clones and lacks some. Seen here are about 52,000 clones, roughly 84% observed once, and the top ten hold more than 15%. Sample: peripheral blood. All receptors derive from a human donor with active COVID-19. The donor label of this sample is uncertain. The CDR3 runs from the conserved cysteine through the conserved F or W. Each record gives: CDR3 DNA, CDR3 protein, D gene, J gene, clone size, V gene. D genes are given only for firm matches. For some rows the clone size is stated as once, few or many, or as a class when expanded; others skip it.

CDR3nt: TGTGCCAGTGTTGGCGGGATTCGCACTGAAGCTTTCTTT
CDR3aa: CASVGGIRTEAFF
d_gene: NA
j_gene: TRBJ1-1
abundance: NA
v_gene: TRBV19

CDR3nt: TGCGCATACAGGGTACAAGAGACCCAGTACTTC
CDR3aa: CAYRVQETQYF
d_gene: NA
j_gene: TRBJ2-5
abundance: NA
v_gene: TRBV6-5

CDR3nt: TGTGCCACCAGTGATTCAGGGCCCGGGGGGACCCTCAATGAGCAGTTCTTC
CDR3aa: CATSDSGPGGTLNEQFF
d_gene: TRBD2
j_gene: TRBJ2-1
abundance: NA
v_gene: TRBV24-1

CDR3nt: TGCGCCAGCAGCTGGGGAGGGGGTAGCAATCAGCCCCAGCATTTT
CDR3aa: CASSWGGGSNQPQHF
d_gene: NA
j_gene: TRBJ1-5
abundance: NA
v_gene: TRBV5-1

CDR3nt: TGTGCCAGCAGCCAACCACATGAAGCTTTCTTT
CDR3aa: CASSQPHEAFF
d_gene: NA
j_gene: TRBJ1-1
abundance: NA
v_gene: TRBV3-1/TRBV3-2

CDR3nt: TGTGCCAGCAGCATCAGGGGGCACACTGAAGCTTTCTTT
CDR3aa: CASSIRGHTEAFF
d_gene: TRBD1
j_gene: TRBJ1-1
abundance: NA
v_gene: TRBV7-8

CDR3nt: TGTGCCAGCAGTTACTACACTCAGACTCTTGAGCAGTTCTTC
CDR3aa: CASSYYTQTLEQFF
d_gene: NA
j_gene: TRBJ2-1
abundance: NA
v_gene: TRBV6-5

CDR3nt: TGTGCCAGTAGGGAGGGATCTGGTCAGCCCCAGCATTTT
CDR3aa: CASREGSGQPQHF
d_gene: NA
j_gene: TRBJ1-5
abundance: medium-sized
v_gene: TRBV19

CDR3nt: TGTGCCAGCAGCTCCCGGACTGCCTCCTCTGGGGCCAACGTCCTGACTTTC
CDR3aa: CASSSRTASSGANVLTF
d_gene: NA
j_gene: TRBJ2-6
abundance: once
v_gene: TRBV5-4

CDR3nt: TGTGCCAGCAGCACCCGGGACAGGGGCGAGCAGTACTTC
CDR3aa: CASSTRDRGEQYF
d_gene: TRBD1
j_gene: TRBJ2-7
abundance: NA
v_gene: TRBV12-3/TRBV12-4

CDR3nt: TGCGCCAGCAGCTTGGTTGGGGGGGACACCGGGGAGCTGTTTTTT
CDR3aa: CASSLVGGDTGELFF
d_gene: TRBD2
j_gene: TRBJ2-2
abundance: once
v_gene: TRBV5-1

CDR3nt: TGTGCCAGCTCACCGAACAGGGGGCTGAGCGAGCAGTACTTC
CDR3aa: CASSPNRGLSEQYF
d_gene: TRBD1
j_gene: TRBJ2-7
abundance: NA
v_gene: TRBV18

CDR3nt: TGTGCCAGCAGCGTAGGGCAGGGGACGGGCAATGAGCAGTTCTTC
CDR3aa: CASSVGQGTGNEQFF
d_gene: NA
j_gene: TRBJ2-1
abundance: NA
v_gene: TRBV9

CDR3nt: TGCAGCGTTGGCGGCGGGAACACTGAAGCTTTCTTT
CDR3aa: CSVGGGNTEAFF
d_gene: NA
j_gene: TRBJ1-1
abundance: NA
v_gene: TRBV29-1

CDR3nt: TGTGCCAGCAGTATGACCGGGACTAATCAGCCCCAGCATTTT
CDR3aa: CASSMTGTNQPQHF
d_gene: NA
j_gene: TRBJ1-5
abundance: NA
v_gene: TRBV2

CDR3nt: TGTGCCAGCAGCTTAATCCTTAATTCACCCCTCCACTTT
CDR3aa: CASSLILNSPLHF
d_gene: NA
j_gene: TRBJ1-6
abundance: NA
v_gene: TRBV11-3

CDR3nt: TGTGCCAGCTCACCACTACAGGGATTGGGGCCTAATGAAAAACTGTTTTTT
CDR3aa: CASSPLQGLGPNEKLFF
d_gene: NA
j_gene: TRBJ1-4
abundance: NA
v_gene: TRBV18

CDR3nt: TGCAGCGTTGTGCGAATGGGACAATTTAACTATGGCTACACCTTC
CDR3aa: CSVVRMGQFNYGYTF
d_gene: NA
j_gene: TRBJ1-2
abundance: NA
v_gene: TRBV29-1

CDR3nt: TGTGCCAGCAGTGGGCTAGCGTCGGGGACAGATACGCAGTATTTT
CDR3aa: CASSGLASGTDTQYF
d_gene: NA
j_gene: TRBJ2-3
abundance: NA
v_gene: TRBV2

CDR3nt: TGCGCCAGCAGCCGCGGAGCGGGGCGGGGGGCAGATACGCAGTATTTT
CDR3aa: CASSRGAGRGADTQYF
d_gene: TRBD2
j_gene: TRBJ2-3
abundance: NA
v_gene: TRBV5-1

CDR3nt: TGTGCCAGCAGCGTAGAACAGGGGATGGACACCATATATTTT
CDR3aa: CASSVEQGMDTIYF
d_gene: TRBD1
j_gene: TRBJ1-3
abundance: NA
v_gene: TRBV9

CDR3nt: TGTGCCAGCCGACAGGGGGTCGACACCGGGGAGCTGTTTTTT
CDR3aa: CASRQGVDTGELFF
d_gene: TRBD1
j_gene: TRBJ2-2
abundance: NA
v_gene: TRBV7-8